The 23 T cell receptor beta chains below all came from one sample that was sequenced in a study of CXCR3-negative and CXCR3-positive naive CD8 T cells. Findings and limits, study-wide: Hydrophobicity was higher for TRB CDR3s found in CXCR3-positive naive cells than in CXCR3-negative naive cells.

No antigens are known for them. In preparing the TRB cDNA libraries, 5' RACE with UMI labels was used. TCRdb re-called the 5' RACE reads and catalogs CDR3 proteins one per entry, DNA excluded. The sample's table shows some 100,000 distinct CDR3 sequences. The specimen sequenced was naive CXCR3+ CD8+ T cells from blood. The subset denotes: CD45RO-CCR7+CD27+CD95- naive CD8+ T cells expressing CXCR3 (TNR3+). These receptors were obtained from a human donor in good health. Some clones in this sample may be carry-over from other donors' samples.

This rearrangement joins TRBV7-2 to TRBJ2-1. The CDR3 runs 12 residues. The germline gives CDR1 SGHTA, CDR2 FQGNSA. The chain's CDR3 is CASSLGWNEQFF.

The gene calls are TRBV6-2 or TRBV6-3 and TRBJ2-7; the D call from TCRdb, TRBD2, cannot be confirmed without DNA. The germline CDR1 and CDR2 sequences are MNHEY and SVGEGT. CDR3 length equals 15 residues. The CDR3 sequence: CASSRGPSVSFEQYF.

CDR3: CSATSLDTSHEQYF. V and J are TRBV20-1 and TRBJ2-7; TCRdb designates TRBD2, a call that cannot be tested without DNA. Looked up from germline, CDR1 is DFQATT and CDR2 is SNEGSKA (reference sequence). CDR3 length equals 14 residues.

This chain connects TRBV5-1 to TRBJ2-3; TCRdb designates TRBD1, a call that cannot be tested without DNA. Germline CDR1 and CDR2: SGHRS and YFSETQ. This CDR3 is built from 15 residues. This CDR3 is CASTNSLLYADTQYF.

The chain couples TRBV7-9 to TRBJ2-1; the TCRdb call, TRBD2, lacks DNA for checking. Germline lookup yields CDR1 SEHNR and CDR2 FQNEAQ (reference sequence). This CDR3 comprises 15 residues. CDR3 in amino acids: CASSGTRGSVSEQFF.

Here the CDR3 reads CASSSLGWTGVGANVLTF. The chain carries TRBV27 and TRBJ2-6; the TCRdb D gene call, TRBD1, has no DNA to confirm it. CDR3 length: 18 residues. The V gene's germline CDR1 is MNHEY and CDR2 SMNVEV (reference sequence). The complete variable domain, with remaining parts taken from reference TRBV27 and TRBJ2-6, reads EAQVTQNPRYLITVTGKKLTVTCSQNMNHEYMSWYRQDPGLGLRQIYYSMNVEVTDKGDVPEGYKVSRKEKRNFPLILESPSPNQTSLYFCASSSLGWTGVGANVLTFGAGSRLTVL.

The chain is built from TRBV5-1 and TRBJ2-6; TCRdb returns TRBD1, unconfirmable since there is no DNA. The CDR3 sequence is 19 residues long. Germline CDR1 and CDR2: SGHRS and YFSETQ. The CDR3 sequence: CASSLWTGGKVSGPNVLTF.

The chain links TRBV28 to TRBJ2-2. This CDR3 has 14 amino acids. The germline gives CDR1 MDHEN, CDR2 SYDVKM. The CDR3 loop reads CASSFATNTGELSF.

CDR3 sequence reads: CASSQDPGWQTQYF. The chain couples TRBV4-3 to TRBJ2-5; checking the TCRdb D call of TRBD2 is not possible without DNA. Germline CDR1 LGHNA, CDR2 YSLEER. The CDR3 has 14 residues.

This sequence joins TRBV19 and TRBJ1-2. The CDR3 loop spans 12 amino acids. Germline V gives CDR1 LNHDA, CDR2 SQIVND (reference sequence). The chain's CDR3 is CASSLHSGGYTF.

The chain uses TRBV7-9 and TRBJ2-7. Germline loops: CDR1 SEHNR, CDR2 FQNEAQ (reference sequence). This CDR3 spans 19 amino acids. The CDR3 reads CASSLSVLGSQPSKYEQYF.

The chain links TRBV4-1 to TRBJ2-7; TCRdb indicates TRBD1, and absent DNA this call remains unverified. Germline assignment: CDR1 MGHRA and CDR2 YSYEKL. This CDR3 spans 16 amino acids. The CDR3: CASSQDRGGAGDKQYF.

This chain uses TRBV9 with TRBJ2-2; the D call of TRBD2 rests on TCRdb alone, since no DNA is present to check it. This CDR3 spans 18 amino acids. The V gene's germline CDR1 is SGDLS and CDR2 YYNGEE. Here the CDR3 reads CASSVRLAGGSNTGELFF.

J is TRBJ2-7 and V is TRBV20-1; TCRdb's D gene call, TRBD1, goes unchecked for lack of DNA. The CDR3 has 14 residues. Germline CDR1 is DFQATT and CDR2 is SNEGSKA (reference sequence). This CDR3 is CSASPTGSYYEQYF.

V and J are TRBV5-5 and TRBJ1-1. Germline lookup yields CDR1 SGHKS and CDR2 YYEKEE (reference sequence). The CDR3 has 15 residues. CDR3 in amino acids: CASSLGVQGNTEAFF.

V usage is TRBV7-9 and J usage is TRBJ2-5. This CDR3 comprises 12 residues. Germline V gene sequence: CDR1 SEHNR, CDR2 FQNEAQ (reference sequence). CDR3 residues: CASSSMQETQYF.

The chain uses TRBV10-2 and TRBJ2-1. The CDR3 loop spans 13 amino acids. From germline, CDR1 is WSHSY and CDR2 SAAADI. CDR3 sequence reads: CGSSESSYNEQFF.

The rearrangement uses TRBV3-1 and TRBJ2-7. Per germline, CDR1 LGHDT and CDR2 YNNKEL (reference sequence). The CDR3 runs 14 residues. The CDR3 sequence: CASSQELVPYEQYF.

The V and J genes are TRBV12-3 or TRBV12-4 and TRBJ2-1; the TCRdb D gene call, TRBD1, has no DNA to confirm it. The CDR3 spans 16 residues. This CDR3 is CASSSSDRGRYNEQFF.

CDR3 residues: CASSLETTLGSSGSYEQFF. The rearrangement links TRBV7-9 to TRBJ2-1; TCRdb calls TRBD2, which cannot be checked without DNA. In germline, CDR1 is SEHNR, CDR2 FQNEAQ (reference sequence). CDR3 length: 19 amino acids.

This sequence joins TRBV9 and TRBJ2-1; TCRdb reports TRBD1, a call that lacks DNA to check it against. There are 18 residues in the CDR3. Germline assignment: CDR1 SGDLS and CDR2 YYNGEE. The CDR3 sequence is CASSVDWVSADPYNEQFF.

The chain is built from TRBV4-1 and TRBJ2-5; lacking DNA, the TRBD1 call made by TCRdb goes unchecked. The CDR3 has 15 residues. Germline-derived CDR1 and CDR2 are MGHRA and YSYEKL. The chain's CDR3 is CASSHTTTGEETQYF.

The CDR3 protein is CASSSSSYNEQFF. The chain employs TRBV9 and TRBJ2-1. Germline-derived CDR1 and CDR2 are SGDLS and YYNGEE. CDR3 size: 13 residues.